This is a list of T cell receptor beta chains from one sample in a study of blood T cell repertoires in COVID-19. Using immunoSEQ multiplex PCR, the repertoire was profiled, and TCRdb retains in-frame clones only, with some absent. The table has a few hundred thousand clones, around 90% seen once. The sample comprised peripheral blood. These receptor sequences come from a man in his sixties who had recovered from COVID-19. Each CDR3 is given with its conserved first and last residue. Fields, in order: CDR3 protein, V gene, J gene, CDR3 length.

CASSASPGQGPLHF	TRBV25-1	TRBJ1-6	14
CASSLDTTNYGYTF	TRBV5-1	TRBJ1-2	14
CASSLDGTVRYEQYF	TRBV7-6	TRBJ2-7	15
CASSQEVGGTEAFF	TRBV4-2	TRBJ1-1	14
CASSRRTGYGTEAFF	TRBV14	TRBJ1-1	15
CASSQDLGLYF	TRBV3-1/TRBV3-2	TRBJ2-7	11
CASRGLAGGSGETQYF	TRBV10-1	TRBJ2-5	16
CATSPGGAEAFF	TRBV2	TRBJ1-1	12
CASSYAGPFGDEQFF	TRBV3-1/TRBV3-2	TRBJ2-1	15
CASSPLRLSTNEKLFF	TRBV4-1	TRBJ1-4	16
CASSLMGLSSYNEQFF	TRBV28	TRBJ2-1	16
CASSEDDSRGYTF	TRBV7-2	TRBJ1-2	13
CASGFTTGQEQYF	TRBV5-1	TRBJ2-7	13
CASQPSSYNEQFF	TRBV5-1	TRBJ2-1	13
CAISDAGQYGYTF	TRBV10-3	TRBJ1-2	13
CASSQMVGALAPNTEAFF	TRBV4-2	TRBJ1-1	18
CASSVGGSYNEQFF	TRBV9	TRBJ2-1	14
CASSGGLGLEAFF	TRBV2	TRBJ1-1	13
CASSLITGGTDTQYF	TRBV27	TRBJ2-3	15
CASSFLTVPNEKLFF	TRBV27	TRBJ1-4	15
CASSTISGGAGDTQYF	TRBV5-4	TRBJ2-3	16
CASSLGDRAEKLFF	TRBV5-1	TRBJ1-4	14
CASSLPSGGDTQYF	TRBV7-6	TRBJ2-3	14
CASSLRAGQNTGELFF	TRBV5-1	TRBJ2-2	16
CASGLRGFTYEQYF	TRBV5-8	TRBJ2-7	14
CASSLSSGRNYGYTF	TRBV5-5	TRBJ1-2	15
CASSGGDTRYQETQYF	TRBV28	TRBJ2-5	16
CASSAEPGLNTGELFF	TRBV6-4	TRBJ2-2	16
CASSLGGQGAPNEQYF	TRBV5-4	TRBJ2-7	16
CASSQDWRATGELFF	TRBV3-1/TRBV3-2	TRBJ2-2	15
CASSLGQGANSPLHF	TRBV27	TRBJ1-6	15
CASSLGTGANYGYTF	TRBV5-1	TRBJ1-2	15
CASGTSNPYNEQFF	TRBV3-1/TRBV3-2	TRBJ2-1	14
CASSEASGGNNEQFF	TRBV6-4	TRBJ2-1	15
CASSLRTGGYGNTIYF	TRBV7-2	TRBJ1-3	16
CASSPRDRVKETQYF	TRBV18	TRBJ2-5	15
CASSQAGSGGTGELFF	TRBV3-1/TRBV3-2	TRBJ2-2	16
CASSLLAGLTGGPYEQYF	TRBV7-2	TRBJ2-7	18
CASSLGPGQGPNNEQFF	TRBV11-2	TRBJ2-1	17
CASSSTDRGGNGYTF	TRBV7-9	TRBJ1-2	15
CASSLKRAGTSYEQYF	TRBV27	TRBJ2-7	16
CASSVPGTVMQETQYF	TRBV11-2	TRBJ2-5	16
CASSADSLETQYF	TRBV5-4	TRBJ2-5	13
CASSIGGDTQNTGELFF	TRBV19	TRBJ2-2	17
CASSRPPTGSPAKDDEQYF	TRBV5-4	TRBJ2-7	19
CSVEQGDEQYF	TRBV29-1	TRBJ2-7	11
CASSYQTGNTYEQYF	TRBV4-1	TRBJ2-7	15
CASSSTSRDRALNTEAFF	TRBV7-9	TRBJ1-1	18
CASSPPDSNGEAFF	TRBV18	TRBJ1-1	14
CASSETPTLAKNIQYF	TRBV6-2/TRBV6-3	TRBJ2-4	16
CASSLATGEQFF	TRBV7-6	TRBJ2-1	12
CASSISGELRGYTF	TRBV19	TRBJ1-2	14
CASSPTWETSGNTIYF	TRBV18	TRBJ1-3	16
CSVARDTNTDTQYF	TRBV29-1	TRBJ2-3	14
CASSAGETQYF	TRBV11-3	TRBJ2-5	11